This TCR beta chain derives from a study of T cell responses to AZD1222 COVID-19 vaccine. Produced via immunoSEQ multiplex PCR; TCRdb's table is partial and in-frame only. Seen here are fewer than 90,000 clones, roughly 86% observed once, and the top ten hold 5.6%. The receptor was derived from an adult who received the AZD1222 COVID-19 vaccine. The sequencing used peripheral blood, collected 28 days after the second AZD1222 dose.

The CDR3 loop reads CASSYSTGNTGELFF. The CDR3 bases are TGTGCCAGCAGTTACTCGACAGGGAACACCGGGGAGCTGTTTTTT. This rearrangement joins TRBV6-5 to TRBJ2-2, with D tentatively TRBD1 (6 bases). From germline, CDR1 is MNHEY and CDR2 SVGAGI. V lost 0 bases, J lost 1 base, and 6 bases lay in between. The CDR3 totals 15 residues.